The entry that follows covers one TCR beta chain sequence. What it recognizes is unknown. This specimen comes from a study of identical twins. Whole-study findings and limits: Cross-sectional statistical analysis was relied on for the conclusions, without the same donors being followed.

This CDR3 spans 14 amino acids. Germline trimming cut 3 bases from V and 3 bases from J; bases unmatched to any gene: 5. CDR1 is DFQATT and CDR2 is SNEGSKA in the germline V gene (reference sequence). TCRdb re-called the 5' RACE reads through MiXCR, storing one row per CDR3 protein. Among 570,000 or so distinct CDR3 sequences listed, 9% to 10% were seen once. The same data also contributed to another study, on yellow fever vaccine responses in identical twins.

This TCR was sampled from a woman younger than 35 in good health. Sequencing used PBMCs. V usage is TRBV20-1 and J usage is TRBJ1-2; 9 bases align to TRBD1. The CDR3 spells CSARPRTGDYGYTF. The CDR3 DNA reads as TGCAGTGCTAGGCCTCGGACAGGGGACTATGGCTACACCTTC.